Included here is one T cell receptor beta chain sequence, with context. The target antigen is unknown. 13 Jbeta primers and 60 Vbeta primers were used for the PCR. TCRdb keeps only in-frame clones here, not all; method: immunoSEQ multiplex PCR. In the table there are about 140,000 clones, approximately 80% of which are singletons. The data belong to a study of cytomegalovirus exposure and HLA in healthy donors. Study-wide points: The authors later found HLA-associated TCR beta chains more clonally expanded than equally common others. At a 0.05 false discovery rate, a later analysis found 16,951 TCR beta sequences to be associated with HLA alleles. It was in a later analysis that TCR association rates were seen to vary by HLA locus, highest for DRB1 and lowest for HLA-C. Researchers reported from a later analysis that most CMV-associated TCR beta chains appeared HLA-restricted.

The material sequenced was PBMCs. This TCR derives from a man younger than 30 in good health and CMV-seronegative.

CDR3 sequence reads: CASSSTGQGRGYTF. The DNA of the CDR3 is TGTGCCAGCAGTTCCACCGGACAGGGGAGAGGCTACACCTTC. The chain uses TRBV27 and TRBJ1-2; 9 bases agree with TRBD1. The CDR3 spans 14 residues. From germline, CDR1 is MNHEY and CDR2 SMNVEV (reference sequence). The V segment lost 4 bases and the J segment 8 bases; nucleotides outside the gene matches: 8.